One and the same sample provided the 32 T cell receptor beta chains below, sequenced in a study of cytomegalovirus exposure and HLA in healthy donors. It was with 60 Vbeta and 13 Jbeta primers that the PCR ran. The repertoire was sequenced with immunoSEQ multiplex PCR; TCRdb's copy has only in-frame clones and lacks some. The sample shows about 160,000 clones, roughly 80% of them seen only once. The material sequenced was PBMCs. These TCRs come from a male donor in good health and CMV-seronegative.

This chain joins TRBV5-8 and TRBJ1-1; tentatively, D is TRBD1 (6 bases). The germline V gene has CDR1 SGHTS and CDR2 YDEGEE. The CDR3 is 14 amino acids. V was cut by 8 bases and J by 1 base, with 15 bases left in between. The CDR3 protein is CASFRTEGNTEAFF. CDR3 bases: TGTGCCAGTTTTAGGACAGAGGGGAACACTGAAGCTTTCTTT.

With respect to this clone: One junction end disagrees with the germline gene, perhaps due to a read error. This rearrangement joins TRBV4-1 to TRBJ2-2; TRBD2 might be the D (5 bases). Germline-derived CDR1 and CDR2 are MGHRA and YSYEKL. This CDR3 has 14 residues. The CDR3 sequence is CASSNTREPGELFF. The CDR3 coding sequence is TGTGCCAGCAGCAACACTAGAGAACCCGGGGAGCTGTTTTTT.

The chain combines TRBV2 with TRBJ2-5; a possible D gene is TRBD1 (7 bases). V was shortened by 8 bases and J by 5 bases, with 18 bases between the two germline ends. Germline V gives CDR1 SNHLY, CDR2 FYNNEI. The CDR3 is 14 amino acids. CDR3 bases: TGTGCCAGCTCCGCAGGGGGGTCGAGGGAGACCCAGTACTTC. Translated, it gives CASSAGGSRETQYF.

V gene TRBV2 combines with J gene TRBJ2-7, with TRBD2 matching 11 bases. The CDR3 is made up of 15 amino acids. After removal of 10 bases from V and 0 bases from J, the junction contained 8 bases not matched to a gene. Germline CDR1 is SNHLY and CDR2 is FYNNEI. CDR3 sequence: CATQGTSGSSYEQYF. The CDR3 bases are TGTGCCACCCAAGGGACTAGCGGAAGCTCCTACGAGCAGTACTTC.

V and J are TRBV2 and TRBJ2-2; weak D call: TRBD2 (6 bases). V was shortened by 8 bases and J by 8 bases, with 18 bases between the two germline ends. The length of the CDR3 is 14 residues. Germline lookup yields CDR1 SNHLY and CDR2 FYNNEI. CDR3 loop: CASGPSGGYGELFF. The CDR3 bases are TGTGCCAGCGGGCCAAGTGGAGGGTATGGGGAGCTGTTTTTT.

This sequence joins TRBV11-2 and TRBJ2-7; 10 bases match TRBD1. Unmatched junction bases numbered 14, after V lost 5 bases and J lost 7 bases. The germline V gene encodes CDR1 SGHAT and CDR2 FQNNGV. The CDR3 sequence is 16 residues long. The CDR3 here is CASSARQGARVGEQYF. In DNA form, the CDR3 reads TGTGCCAGCAGCGCCCGACAGGGGGCGAGGGTTGGGGAGCAGTACTTC.

The V gene is TRBV30, the J gene TRBJ2-3, with D hard to call. Germline assignment: CDR1 GTSNPN and CDR2 SVGIG (reference sequence). The CDR3 is 14 amino acids. Trimming left V 3 bases short and J 0 bases short, with 10 bases between. CDR3: CAWRFGRSTDTQYF. The CDR3 region has the DNA TGTGCCTGGAGATTTGGGCGAAGCACAGATACGCAGTATTTT.

The V gene is TRBV18, the J gene TRBJ2-3; TRBD1 is a possible D gene (6 bases). Germline V lookup: CDR1 KGHSH, CDR2 LQKENI. This CDR3 spans 16 amino acids. V shed 0 bases and J shed 3 bases, with 13 bases lying between them. CDR3 DNA sequence: TGTGCCAGCTCACCACCGTTGGGGGCCGGAACAGATACGCAGTATTTT. Amino acids: CASSPPLGAGTDTQYF.

The chain couples TRBV28 to TRBJ2-7; D is possibly TRBD2 (5 bases). The germline V gene has CDR1 MDHEN and CDR2 SYDVKM. CDR3 length: 14 residues. V was shortened by 3 bases and J by 6 bases, with 15 bases between the two germline ends. CDR3 amino acids: CASSFRGIMVEQYF. CDR3 nucleotide sequence: TGTGCCAGCAGTTTTCGAGGGATTATGGTCGAGCAGTACTTC.

The chain joins TRBV21-1 to TRBJ2-7; the D call of TRBD1 is as the table states it, not checked on the DNA. TRBV21-1 has pseudogene status. The CDR3 consists of 13 residues. CDR3 nucleotides: TGTGCCAGCAGCGAGAACCCCAGGTACGAGCAGTACTTC. It specifies CASSENPRYEQYF.

J is TRBJ2-1 and V is TRBV19; 12 bases are shared with TRBD2. Germline lookup yields CDR1 LNHDA and CDR2 SQIVND (reference sequence). Unmatched junction bases numbered 6, after V lost 0 bases and J lost 12 bases. The CDR3 spans 15 residues. The CDR3 DNA is TGTGCCAGTAGTATAGACTTTCTAGCGGGAGGGTGGCAGTTCTTC. Encoded protein: CASSIDFLAGGWQFF.

The V gene is TRBV7-9, the J gene TRBJ2-1; D is uncertain. V gave up 7 bases and J gave up 6 bases, with 13 bases separating them. Germline loops: CDR1 SEHNR, CDR2 FQNEAQ (reference sequence). The CDR3 covers 13 residues. CDR3 amino acids: CASILTAGNEQFF. CDR3 nucleotide sequence: TGTGCCAGCATTCTAACCGCTGGCAATGAGCAGTTCTTC.

With regard to this clone: This CDR3 is also generated by other DNA sequences in the sample. This rearrangement joins TRBV5-1 to TRBJ1-5, with a possible D match to TRBD1 (6 bases). The V end was cut by 3 bases, the J end by 4 bases, with 11 bases between. Germline V gene lookup returns CDR1 SGHRS and CDR2 YFSETQ. The CDR3 is 14 amino acids. The CDR3 DNA follows: TGCGCCAGCAGCTCCGGGACACCAAATCAGCCCCAGCATTTT. Translating it yields CASSSGTPNQPQHF. Combining the CDR3 with reference TRBV5-1 and TRBJ1-5 gives the whole variable domain KAGVTQTPRYLIKTRGQQVTLSCSPISGHRSVSWYQQTPGQGLQFLFEYFSETQRNKGNFPGRFSGRQFSNSRSEMNVSTLELGDSALYLCASSSGTPNQPQHFGDGTRLSIL.

This rearrangement joins TRBV5-1 to TRBJ2-1; 7 bases line up with TRBD2. The CDR3 is made up of 16 amino acids. J was trimmed by 4 bases and V by 7 bases; bases with no gene match: 14. The germline gives CDR1 SGHRS, CDR2 YFSETQ. The DNA for the CDR3 is TGCGCCAGCGGGGGGGGGTTTCCCAACGATTACAATGAGCAGTTCTTC. It codes for CASGGGFPNDYNEQFF.

Here the CDR3 reads CASSQGPYEQYF. For the CDR3, the DNA is TGTGCCAGCTCCCAGGGCCCCTACGAGCAGTACTTC. The V call is TRBV18, the J call TRBJ2-7; TRBD1 might be the D (5 bases). With 6 bases removed from V and 2 bases from J, the gap between germline ends came to 8 bases. Germline CDR1 KGHSH, CDR2 LQKENI. This CDR3 is built from 12 residues.

The chain links TRBV27 to TRBJ2-7, with 9 nucleotides matching TRBD2. Trimming took 5 bases from V and 0 from J; bases not matched to a gene: 8. CDR3 length: 16 amino acids. CDR1 and CDR2 (germline): MNHEY, SMNVEV (reference sequence). CDR3 sequence reads: CASSASAGGRSYEQYF. The CDR3 nucleotides read TGTGCCAGCAGTGCCTCAGCGGGAGGACGCTCCTACGAGCAGTACTTC.

The chain carries TRBV2 and TRBJ1-4; weak D call: TRBD1 (6 bases). Trimming took 5 bases from V and 5 from J, leaving 15 bases between them. CDR1 and CDR2 (germline): SNHLY, FYNNEI. This CDR3 is 15 amino acids long. For the CDR3, the DNA is TGTGCCAGCAGTTATAGGGCAGGGGTAAATGAAAAACTGTTTTTT. Translating gives CASSYRAGVNEKLFF.

In its sample, this clone was seen many times. This chain joins TRBV7-2 and TRBJ2-7; possible D gene TRBD2, 5 bases. CDR1 is SGHTA, CDR2 FQGNSA, per germline. CDR3 length: 15 amino acids. Trimming removed 8 bases from V and 3 bases from J, with 20 bases in between. This CDR3 reads CASGRTAGVNYEQYF. CDR3 sequence (DNA): TGTGCCAGCGGAAGGACGGCCGGGGTGAACTACGAGCAGTACTTC. Using reference TRBV7-2 and TRBJ2-7 for the parts outside the CDR3, the full variable domain is GAGVSQSPSNKVTEKGKDVELRCDPISGHTALYWYRQSLGQGLEFLIYFQGNSAPDKSGLPSDRFSAERTGGSVSTLTIQRTQQEDSAVYLCASGRTAGVNYEQYFGPGTRLTVT.

The chain carries TRBV5-6 and TRBJ1-2, with 10 bases lining up with TRBD1. Trimming at V came to 2 bases and at J to 6 bases, leaving 4 bases not matched to a gene. There are 14 residues in the CDR3. Germline V CDR1 and CDR2: SGHDT, YYEEEE. CDR3 region: CASSFGTGVDGYTF. The CDR3 bases are TGTGCCAGCAGCTTCGGGACAGGGGTAGATGGCTACACCTTC.

The rearrangement uses TRBV2 and TRBJ2-5, with D tentatively TRBD2 (6 bases). V lost 9 bases and J lost 1, with 9 bases in between. This CDR3 comprises 12 residues. Germline loops: CDR1 SNHLY, CDR2 FYNNEI. CDR3 DNA: TGTGCCAGGGGGACTGGCCAAGAGACCCAGTACTTC. It encodes CARGTGQETQYF. Drawing the rest from reference TRBV2 and TRBJ2-5, the complete variable domain is EPEVTQTPSHQVTQMGQEVILRCVPISNHLYFYWYRQILGQKVEFLVSFYNNEISEKSEIFDDQFSVERPDGSNFTLKIRSTKLEDSAMYFCARGTGQETQYFGPGTRLLVL.

This clone has a single count. The V and J genes are TRBV6-6 and TRBJ1-6, with a possible D match to TRBD1 (6 bases). From germline, CDR1 is MNHNY and CDR2 SVGAGI (reference sequence). This CDR3 has 16 amino acids. With 5 bases removed from V and 9 bases from J, the gap between germline ends came to 20 bases. The CDR3 coding sequence is TGTGCCAGCAGTACCACTCTCAGGGGTGTTGGTTCACCCCTCCACTTT. It is translated as CASSTTLRGVGSPLHF.

V is TRBV15 and J is TRBJ1-2; the match to TRBD1 covers 8 bases. The CDR3 totals 14 residues. CDR1 LNHNV and CDR2 YYDKDF come from the germline V gene (reference sequence). Trimming removed 4 bases from V and 3 bases from J; junction bases left unmatched: 4. The CDR3 sequence: CATSIPGGHYGYTF. CDR3 sequence (DNA): TGTGCCACCAGCATACCAGGGGGCCACTATGGCTACACCTTC.

CDR3 sequence reads: CASSRNGGSGENIQYF. In nucleotides, the CDR3 is TGTGCCAGCAGTCGAAACGGCGGGAGCGGGGAAAACATTCAGTACTTC. The chain carries TRBV27 and TRBJ2-4; 7 nucleotides agree with TRBD2. Trimming cost V 5 bases and J 5 bases; bases outside gene matches: 12. CDR1 MNHEY and CDR2 SMNVEV come from the germline V gene (reference sequence). CDR3 length equals 16 residues.

This chain connects TRBV19 to TRBJ1-1; the D is unclear. CDR1 and CDR2 (germline): LNHDA, SQIVND (reference sequence). Trimming left V 4 bases short and J 2 bases short, with 11 bases between. The CDR3 spans 14 residues. CDR3 protein: CASSNPSYNTEAFF. The CDR3, as DNA: TGTGCCAGTAGTAATCCCTCCTATAACACTGAAGCTTTCTTT.

The V and J genes are TRBV5-6 and TRBJ2-5; no clear D gene. With the DNA end fitting TRBJ2-7 better, the J assignment may be wrong. The CDR3 runs to 13 residues. Per germline, CDR1 SGHDT and CDR2 YYEEEE. The CDR3 nucleotides are TGTGCCAGCAGCTTGAGAGCTTCCTACGAGCAGTACTTC. Its protein product is CASSLRASYEQYF.

This clone was observed a handful of times. This chain uses TRBV2 with TRBJ1-5; weak D call: TRBD1 (6 bases). This CDR3 is built from 14 residues. V lost 7 bases, J lost 6 bases, and 16 bases lay in between. Germline CDR1 is SNHLY and CDR2 is FYNNEI. This CDR3 reads CASTQGRGSQPQHF. As DNA, the CDR3 is TGTGCCAGCACCCAAGGCAGGGGTAGTCAGCCCCAGCATTTT.

The CDR3 nucleotides are TGTGCCAGCAGTTTGACTTACAATGAGCAGTTCTTC. Translating gives CASSLTYNEQFF. The V gene is TRBV28, the J gene TRBJ2-1; no firm D call. Trimming took 3 bases from V and 4 from J, leaving 4 bases between them. Germline CDR1 is MDHEN and CDR2 is SYDVKM. The CDR3 contains 12 residues.

J is TRBJ2-1 and V is TRBV19; D is uncertain. The CDR3 totals 13 residues. Germline V gives CDR1 LNHDA, CDR2 SQIVND (reference sequence). V shed 7 bases and J shed 6 bases, with 13 bases lying between them. The CDR3 loop is CASKTGAINEQFF. The CDR3 DNA sequence: TGTGCCAGTAAAACGGGTGCAATCAATGAGCAGTTCTTC.

To note about this clone: The same CDR3 also results from other DNA sequences found in this sample. This CDR3 reads CASSLGQVYEQYF. CDR3 bases: TGTGCCAGCAGCTTAGGCCAGGTCTACGAGCAGTACTTC. The chain uses TRBV7-9 and TRBJ2-7; D is unclear. V gave up 1 base and J gave up 3 bases, with 7 bases separating them. CDR1 and CDR2 from the germline V gene are SEHNR and FQNEAQ (reference sequence). The CDR3 runs 13 residues. Complete variable domain (other parts from reference TRBV7-9 and TRBJ2-7): DTGVSQNPRHKITKRGQNVTFRCDPISEHNRLYWYRQTLGQGPEFLTYFQNEAQLEKSRLLSDRFSAERPKGSFSTLEIQRTEQGDSAMYLCASSLGQVYEQYFGPGTRLTVT.

J is TRBJ2-5 and V is TRBV2; possible D gene TRBD1, 5 bases. V dropped 0 bases and J dropped 5 bases, with 10 bases sitting between them. CDR1 and CDR2 (germline): SNHLY, FYNNEI. The CDR3 has 14 amino acids. CDR3 region: CASSEAPGLETQYF. CDR3 coding DNA: TGTGCCAGCAGTGAAGCACCAGGGTTGGAGACCCAGTACTTC.

V gene TRBV7-6 combines with J gene TRBJ2-7; D is ambiguous. V lost 1 base and J lost 4, with 8 bases in between. The CDR3 has 13 amino acids. From germline, CDR1 is SGHVS and CDR2 FNYEAQ. The CDR3 sequence: CASSLDSLYEQYF. In DNA form, the CDR3 reads TGTGCCAGCAGCTTAGACTCTTTATACGAGCAGTACTTC.

The genes are TRBV28 and TRBJ1-1, with D possibly matching TRBD1 (5 bases). This CDR3 has 14 amino acids. Trimming took 6 bases from V and 3 from J, leaving 14 bases between them. Germline V CDR1 and CDR2: MDHEN, SYDVKM. CDR3 sequence: CASRSGGGDTEAFF. Here the CDR3 DNA reads TGTGCCAGCAGGTCCGGGGGTGGGGACACTGAAGCTTTCTTT.